This TCR beta chain is from a study of cytomegalovirus exposure and HLA in healthy donors. In its sample, this clone was seen once. Its target is unknown. This CDR3 contains 13 residues. CDR1 GTSNPN and CDR2 SVGIG come from the germline V gene (reference sequence). V was trimmed by 0 bases and J by 6 bases, leaving 9 bases between them. 60 Vbeta and 13 Jbeta primers were used in PCR. The method was immunoSEQ multiplex PCR; TCRdb's version includes in-frame clones alone and lacks a portion of them. The sample carries under 150,000 clones, around 85% recorded once. Overall study results and limits: Accurate predictions that matched the HLA-A and HLA-B alleles of most subjects were reportedly made from TCR beta sequences. Most TCR beta V segments were productive about 87% or about 30% of the time in an earlier analysis. In a later analysis, across HLA loci, associated TCR counts were highest for DRB1, lowest for HLA-C. For presence/absence analyses, sequencing depth was assumed to be roughly uniform across donors.

The J gene is TRBJ1-5, the V gene TRBV30; D call uncertain. The sequence was obtained from a woman in her twenties or thirties in good health and CMV-seropositive. What was sequenced was PBMCs. Written as DNA, the CDR3 is TGTGCCTGGAGTGTACTGGAGAGTCAGCCCCAGCATTTT. Protein sequence: CAWSVLESQPQHF.